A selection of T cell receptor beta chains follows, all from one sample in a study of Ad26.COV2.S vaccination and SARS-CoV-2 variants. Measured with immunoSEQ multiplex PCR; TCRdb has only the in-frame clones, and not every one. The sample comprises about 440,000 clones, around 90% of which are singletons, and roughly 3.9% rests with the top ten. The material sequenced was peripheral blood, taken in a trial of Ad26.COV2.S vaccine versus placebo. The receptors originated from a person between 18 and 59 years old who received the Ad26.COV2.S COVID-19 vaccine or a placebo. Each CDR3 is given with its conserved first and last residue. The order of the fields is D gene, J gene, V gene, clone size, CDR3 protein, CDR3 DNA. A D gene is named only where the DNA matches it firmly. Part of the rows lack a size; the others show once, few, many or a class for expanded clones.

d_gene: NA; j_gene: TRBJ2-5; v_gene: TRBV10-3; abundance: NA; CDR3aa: CAISKNGESETQYF; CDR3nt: TGTGCCATCAGCAAAAACGGGGAGTCTGAGACCCAGTACTTC
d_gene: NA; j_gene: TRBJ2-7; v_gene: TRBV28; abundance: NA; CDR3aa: CASSLSAGPSYEQYF; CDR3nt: TGTGCCAGCAGTTTATCCGCGGGCCCATCCTACGAGCAGTACTTC
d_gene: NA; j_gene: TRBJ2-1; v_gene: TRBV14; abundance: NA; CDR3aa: CASSQGIRGRTRYLSYNEQFF; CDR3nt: TGTGCCAGCAGCCAAGGGATCCGCGGCAGGACCCGATATCTCTCCTACAATGAGCAGTTCTTC
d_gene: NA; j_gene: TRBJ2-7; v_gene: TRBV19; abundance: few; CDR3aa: CASSNQGADEQYF; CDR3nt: TGTGCCAGTAGTAACCAGGGAGCCGACGAGCAGTACTTC
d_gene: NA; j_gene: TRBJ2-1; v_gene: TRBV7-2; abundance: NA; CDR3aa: CASSPQAVSYNEQFF; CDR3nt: TGTGCCAGCAGCCCTCAAGCGGTCTCCTACAATGAGCAGTTCTTC
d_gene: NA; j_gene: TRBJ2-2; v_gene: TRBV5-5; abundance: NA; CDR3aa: CASSLKHPSNTGELFF; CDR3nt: TGTGCCAGCAGCTTGAAACACCCCTCGAACACCGGGGAGCTGTTTTTT
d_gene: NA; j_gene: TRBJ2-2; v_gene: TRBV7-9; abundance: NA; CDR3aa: CASSHSLGGTGELFF; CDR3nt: TGTGCCAGCAGCCACTCACTAGGGGGCACCGGGGAGCTGTTTTTT
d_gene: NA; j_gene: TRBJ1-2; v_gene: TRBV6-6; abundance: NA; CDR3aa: CATTAPGAYGYTF; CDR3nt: TGTGCCACCACCGCGCCAGGGGCATATGGCTACACCTTC
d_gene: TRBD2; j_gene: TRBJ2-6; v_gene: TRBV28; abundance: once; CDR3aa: CASSLSVAGANSGANVLTF; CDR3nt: TGTGCCAGCAGTTTAAGTGTAGCGGGGGCCAACTCTGGGGCCAACGTCCTGACTTTC
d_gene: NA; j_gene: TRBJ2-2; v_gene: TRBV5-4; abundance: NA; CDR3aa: CASSLDGQAPTSIRTGELFF; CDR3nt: TGTGCCAGCAGCTTGGACGGACAGGCCCCGACTAGCATACGGACCGGGGAGCTGTTTTTT
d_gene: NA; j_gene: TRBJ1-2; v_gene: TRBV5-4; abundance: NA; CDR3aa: CASSLAGRDLNYGYTF; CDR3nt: TGTGCCAGCAGCTTGGCGGGTAGGGATCTCAACTATGGCTACACCTTC
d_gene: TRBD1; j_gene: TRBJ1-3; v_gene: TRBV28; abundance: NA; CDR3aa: CASSFFRGTSGNTIYF; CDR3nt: TGTGCCAGCAGTTTTTTCAGGGGGACCTCTGGAAACACCATATATTTT
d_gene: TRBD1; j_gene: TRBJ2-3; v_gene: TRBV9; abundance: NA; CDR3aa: CASTPGQDTDTQYF; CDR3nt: TGTGCCAGCACCCCGGGACAGGACACAGATACGCAGTATTTT
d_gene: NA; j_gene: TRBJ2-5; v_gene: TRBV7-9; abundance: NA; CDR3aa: CASSSPAGQETQYF; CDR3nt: TGTGCCAGCAGCTCCCCGGCCGGGCAGGAGACCCAGTACTTC
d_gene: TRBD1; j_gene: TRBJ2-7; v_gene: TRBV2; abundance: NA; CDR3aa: CASRIQGASYEQYF; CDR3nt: TGTGCCAGCAGGATTCAGGGGGCTTCCTACGAGCAGTACTTC
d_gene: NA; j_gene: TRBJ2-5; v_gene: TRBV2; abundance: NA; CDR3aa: CASRGLETQYF; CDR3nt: TGTGCCAGCAGGGGGCTGGAGACCCAGTACTTC
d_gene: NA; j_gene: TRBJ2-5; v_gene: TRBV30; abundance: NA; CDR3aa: CAWSVLGTEETQYF; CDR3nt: TGTGCCTGGAGTGTACTAGGGACTGAAGAGACCCAGTACTTC
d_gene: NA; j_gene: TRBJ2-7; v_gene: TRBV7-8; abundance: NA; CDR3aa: CASSLEGGISYEQYF; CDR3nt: TGTGCCAGCAGCTTAGAGGGCGGGATTTCCTACGAGCAGTACTTC
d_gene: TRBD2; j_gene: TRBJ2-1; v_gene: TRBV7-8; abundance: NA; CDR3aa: CASSLRILAGGSEQFF; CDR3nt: TGTGCCAGCAGTTTAAGGATTCTCGCGGGAGGGTCTGAGCAGTTCTTC
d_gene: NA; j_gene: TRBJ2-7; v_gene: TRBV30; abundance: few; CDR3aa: CAWSVGAYEQYF; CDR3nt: TGTGCCTGGAGTGTAGGAGCCTACGAGCAGTACTTC
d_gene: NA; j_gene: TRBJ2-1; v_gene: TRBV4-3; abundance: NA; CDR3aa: CASSQDLGMQGSQFF; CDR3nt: TGCGCCAGCAGCCAAGATCTGGGGATGCAGGGTAGCCAGTTCTTC
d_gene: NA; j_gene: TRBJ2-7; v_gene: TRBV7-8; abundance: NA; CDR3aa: CASRDSPTGAGEQYF; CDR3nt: TGTGCCAGCAGAGATAGTCCCACAGGGGCGGGGGAGCAGTACTTC
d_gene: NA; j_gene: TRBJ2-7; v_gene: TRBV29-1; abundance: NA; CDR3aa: CSVGQSEREQYF; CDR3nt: TGCAGCGTTGGGCAGTCGGAGCGCGAGCAGTACTTC